This passage covers 8 T cell receptor beta chains from one sample sequenced in a study of blood T cell repertoires in COVID-19. TCRdb keeps only in-frame clones here, not all; method: immunoSEQ multiplex PCR. Of fewer than 35,000 clones listed, roughly 84% are singletons. Specimen: peripheral blood. The receptors here all came from a human donor in a cohort sampled during active COVID-19. The donor label of this sample is uncertain.

This rearrangement joins TRBV28 to TRBJ1-3; TRBD1 is a possible D gene (6 bases). This CDR3 has 15 residues. Per germline, CDR1 MDHEN and CDR2 SYDVKM. With 7 bases removed from V and 0 bases from J, the gap between germline ends came to 13 bases. The CDR3 region has the DNA TGTGCCAGCAAACTTACAGGGTCCTCTGGAAACACCATATATTTT. Amino acids: CASKLTGSSGNTIYF.

The genes are TRBV5-1 and TRBJ2-2; the match to TRBD1 covers 10 bases. Germline V gene data show CDR1 as SGHRS and CDR2 as YFSETQ. CDR3 size: 16 residues. V shed 4 bases and J 8 bases; nucleotides not matched to a gene: 11. The CDR3 sequence is CASSIADRGLGGELFF. DNA for the CDR3: TGCGCCAGCAGCATTGCCGACAGGGGGCTGGGTGGGGAGCTGTTTTTT. Looking up the rest from reference TRBV5-1 and TRBJ2-2 gives the full variable domain: KAGVTQTPRYLIKTRGQQVTLSCSPISGHRSVSWYQQTPGQGLQFLFEYFSETQRNKGNFPGRFSGRQFSNSRSEMNVSTLELGDSALYLCASSIADRGLGGELFFGEGSRLTVL.

The J gene is TRBJ2-2, the V gene TRBV5-1, with D possibly TRBD2 on 5 matching bases. CDR3 length: 16 residues. V shed 5 bases and J shed 2 bases, with 16 bases lying between them. Germline values: CDR1 SGHRS, CDR2 YFSETQ. CDR3 sequence: CASSPDPGSNTGELFF. CDR3 DNA: TGCGCCAGCAGTCCAGACCCGGGATCTAACACCGGGGAGCTGTTTTTT.

The V gene is TRBV6-6, the J gene TRBJ1-2; no firm D call. From germline, CDR1 is MNHNY and CDR2 SVGAGI (reference sequence). Deletions cut 5 bases from V and 0 bases from J, with 7 bases between. This CDR3 region has 13 residues. The CDR3 DNA follows: TGTGCCAGCAGTGACATCGCTAACTATGGCTACACCTTC. Residues: CASSDIANYGYTF.

This clone came up a few times. The V and J genes are TRBV4-1 and TRBJ2-1; 14 bases fit TRBD2. The CDR3 has 18 residues. Germline-derived CDR1 and CDR2 are MGHRA and YSYEKL. With 4 bases clipped from V and 7 bases from J, the junction kept 12 bases outside the gene matches. The CDR3 protein is CASSPSGTSGGPLNEQFF. The CDR3 DNA sequence: TGCGCCAGCAGCCCATCCGGGACTAGCGGGGGCCCGTTGAATGAGCAGTTCTTC.

The rearrangement joins TRBV28 to TRBJ2-7; possibly TRBD2 for D (6 bases). This CDR3 contains 15 residues. V was clipped by 5 bases and J by 1 base, with 15 bases between them. Germline assignment: CDR1 MDHEN and CDR2 SYDVKM. Here the CDR3 DNA reads TGTGCCAGCAGTCCAGGAGGGCGGACATCCTACGAGCAGTACTTC. Translating gives CASSPGGRTSYEQYF. Complete variable domain (other parts from reference TRBV28 and TRBJ2-7): DVKVTQSSRYLVKRTGEKVFLECVQDMDHENMFWYRQDPGLGLRLIYFSYDVKMKEKGDIPEGYSVSREKKERFSLILESASTNQTSMYLCASSPGGRTSYEQYFGPGTRLTVT.

V usage is TRBV4-3 and J usage is TRBJ2-7; D perhaps matches TRBD2 (5 bases). The CDR3 contains 14 residues. Germline CDR1 and CDR2: LGHNA and YSLEER. V gave up 4 bases and J gave up 3 bases, with 13 bases separating them. CDR3 protein: CASSPARVNYEQYF. The CDR3 DNA sequence: TGCGCCAGCAGCCCTGCGCGGGTAAACTACGAGCAGTACTTC.

The rearrangement uses TRBV9 and TRBJ2-6; 8 bases agree with TRBD1. The CDR3 is 16 residues long. The J segment lost 3 bases and the V segment lost 3 bases, leaving 5 bases of the junction unmatched. Germline V gives CDR1 SGDLS, CDR2 YYNGEE. CDR3: CASSAQGAGGANVLTF. DNA of the CDR3: TGTGCCAGCAGCGCTCAGGGGGCTGGTGGGGCCAACGTCCTGACTTTC.